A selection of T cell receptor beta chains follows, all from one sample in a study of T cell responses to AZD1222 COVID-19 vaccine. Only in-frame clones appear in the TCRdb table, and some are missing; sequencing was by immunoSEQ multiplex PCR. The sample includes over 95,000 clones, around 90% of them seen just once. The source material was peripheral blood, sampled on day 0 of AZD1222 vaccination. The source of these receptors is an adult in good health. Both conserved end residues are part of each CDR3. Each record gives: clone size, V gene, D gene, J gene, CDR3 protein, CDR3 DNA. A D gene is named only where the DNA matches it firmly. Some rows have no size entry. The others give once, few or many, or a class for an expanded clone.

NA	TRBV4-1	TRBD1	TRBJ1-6	CASSQEVGTDNSPLHF	TGCGCCAGCAGCCAAGAGGTCGGGACAGATAATTCACCCCTCCACTTT
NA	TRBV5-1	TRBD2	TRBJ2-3	CASSLDFSGGRQSRTDTQYF	TGCGCCAGCAGCTTGGACTTTAGCGGGGGGCGGCAATCCCGCACAGATACGCAGTATTTT
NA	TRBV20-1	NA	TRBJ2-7	CSSGEPAGGEQYF	TGCAGTTCTGGTGAGCCTGCTGGGGGCGAGCAGTACTTC
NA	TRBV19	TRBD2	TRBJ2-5	CASSIESGRVETQYF	TGTGCCAGTAGTATAGAGAGCGGGAGGGTAGAGACCCAGTACTTC
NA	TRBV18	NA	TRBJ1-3	CASSLNSQSSGNTIYF	TGTGCCAGCTCACTAAATTCTCAGAGCTCTGGAAACACCATATATTTT
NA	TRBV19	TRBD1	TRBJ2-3	CASSIGTGDTDTQYF	TGTGCCAGTAGTATCGGGACAGGGGACACAGATACGCAGTATTTT
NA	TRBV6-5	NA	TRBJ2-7	CASRRGQNSYEQYF	TGTGCCAGCAGGAGGGGACAAAATTCCTACGAGCAGTACTTC
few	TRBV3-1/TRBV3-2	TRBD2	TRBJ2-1	CASSQTIAGAYNEQFF	TGTGCCAGCAGCCAAACGATAGCGGGAGCCTACAATGAGCAGTTCTTC
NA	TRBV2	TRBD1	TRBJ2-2	CASSERQGVTGELFF	TGTGCCAGCAGTGAAAGACAGGGGGTGACCGGGGAGCTGTTTTTT
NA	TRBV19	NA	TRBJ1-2	CASSMKGRGYTF	TGTGCCAGTAGTATGAAAGGGAGGGGCTACACCTTC
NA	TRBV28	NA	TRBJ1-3	CASNEDHHSGNTIYF	TGTGCCAGCAATGAGGACCACCACTCTGGAAACACCATATATTTT
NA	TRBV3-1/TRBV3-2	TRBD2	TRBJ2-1	CASSQDRGWRLAGDNRMEQFF	TGTGCCAGCAGCCAAGATCGAGGCTGGAGACTAGCGGGAGATAATCGCATGGAGCAGTTCTTC
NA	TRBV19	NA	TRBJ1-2	CASSTTRGGGYTF	TGTGCCAGTAGTACCACGAGGGGGGGCGGCTACACCTTC
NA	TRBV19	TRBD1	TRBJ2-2	CASSDRGRNTGELFF	TGTGCCAGTAGCGACAGGGGCCGGAACACCGGGGAGCTGTTTTTT
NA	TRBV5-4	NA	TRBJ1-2	CASSLRGTHYGYTF	TGTGCCAGCAGCTTGCGCGGAACGCACTATGGCTACACCTTC
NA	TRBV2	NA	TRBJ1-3	CASSEYLGDSGNTIYF	TGTGCCAGCAGTGAATATTTGGGGGACTCTGGAAACACCATATATTTT
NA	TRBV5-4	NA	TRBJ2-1	CASSLEYNEQFF	TGTGCCAGCAGCTTAGAATACAATGAGCAGTTCTTC
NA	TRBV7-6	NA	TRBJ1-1	CASSFRYRNTEAFF	TGTGCCAGCAGCTTTCGATACAGAAACACTGAAGCTTTCTTT
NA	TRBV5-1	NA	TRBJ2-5	CASSSAETQYF	TGCGCCAGCAGCTCGGCGGAGACCCAGTACTTC
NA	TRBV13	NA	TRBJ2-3	CASSKTTDTQYF	TGTGCCAGCAGCAAAACTACAGATACGCAGTATTTT
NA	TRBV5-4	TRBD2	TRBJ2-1	CASSPTSGGANEQFF	TGTGCCAGCAGCCCCACGAGCGGGGGGGCCAATGAGCAGTTCTTC
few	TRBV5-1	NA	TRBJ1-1	CASSFDSFGTEAFF	TGTGCCAGCAGCTTTGATTCATTCGGCACTGAAGCTTTCTTT
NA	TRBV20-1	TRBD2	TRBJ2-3	CSASVLAGDTQYF	TGCAGTGCTAGTGTACTAGCGGGGGATACGCAGTATTTT
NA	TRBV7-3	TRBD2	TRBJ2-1	CASSPRAWVTSGEQFF	TGTGCCAGCAGCCCCCGGGCGTGGGTTACTAGCGGGGAGCAGTTCTTC
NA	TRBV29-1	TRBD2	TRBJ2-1	CSVSRRLAGDNEQFF	TGCAGCGTTTCCCGGCGGCTAGCGGGGGACAATGAGCAGTTCTTC
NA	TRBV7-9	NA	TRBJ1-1	CASSSGGQRGLDFF	TGTGCCAGCAGCTCGGGGGGGCAGCGAGGGTTAGATTTCTTT
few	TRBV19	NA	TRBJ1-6	CASSIPGVGSPLHF	TGTGCCAGTAGTATACCGGGGGTGGGGTCACCCCTCCACTTT
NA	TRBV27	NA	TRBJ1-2	CASSLSIGSGGYTF	TGTGCCAGCAGTTTATCGATTGGGTCGGGCGGCTACACCTTC
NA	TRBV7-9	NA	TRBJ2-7	CASREVSSYEQYF	TGTGCCAGCAGAGAAGTTTCCTCCTACGAGCAGTACTTC
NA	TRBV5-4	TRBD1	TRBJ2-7	CASSTRDSHEQYF	TGTGCCAGCAGCACAAGGGACAGCCACGAGCAGTACTTC
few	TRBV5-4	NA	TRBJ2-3	CASSSQTGVRDTQYF	TGTGCCAGCAGCTCCCAAACAGGCGTCCGGGATACGCAGTATTTT
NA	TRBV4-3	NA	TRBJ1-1	CASSQVAFRDVPEAFF	TGCGCCAGCAGCCAAGTCGCGTTCCGAGACGTGCCTGAAGCTTTCTTT
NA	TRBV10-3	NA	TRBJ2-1	CAISGGSGGYNEQFF	TGTGCCATCAGTGGAGGCAGCGGAGGCTACAATGAGCAGTTCTTC
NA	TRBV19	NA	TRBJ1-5	CASSKTSWGQPQHF	TGTGCCAGTAGTAAAACCTCGTGGGGTCAGCCCCAGCATTTT
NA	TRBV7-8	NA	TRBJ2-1	CASSLTRGKTWGWQFF	TGTGCCAGCAGCCTCACGCGGGGAAAGACGTGGGGATGGCAGTTCTTC
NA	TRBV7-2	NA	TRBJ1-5	CASSLWVDQPQHF	TGTGCCAGCAGCTTATGGGTGGATCAGCCCCAGCATTTT
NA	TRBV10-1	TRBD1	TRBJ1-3	CASRGTGYSGNTIYF	TGCGCCAGCAGGGGGACAGGGTACTCTGGAAACACCATATATTTT
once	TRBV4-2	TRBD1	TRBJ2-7	CASSQEEGTGQGFYEQYF	TGTGCCAGCAGCCAAGAAGAGGGGACGGGACAGGGCTTCTACGAGCAGTACTTC
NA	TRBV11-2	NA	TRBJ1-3	CASSFGRAGNTIYF	TGTGCCAGCAGCTTTGGGAGGGCTGGAAACACCATATATTTT
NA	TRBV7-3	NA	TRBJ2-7	CASSLIAGGGYEQYF	TGTGCCAGCAGCTTAATCGCAGGGGGAGGCTACGAGCAGTACTTC
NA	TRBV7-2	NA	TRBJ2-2	CASSPLGSNTGELFF	TGTGCCAGCAGCCCCCTCGGCTCGAACACCGGGGAGCTGTTTTTT